This TCR beta chain was identified in a study of PD-1 blockade in classical Hodgkin lymphoma. Study overall: Every 2 weeks, patients got 3 mg/kg intravenous nivolumab.

This table comes from immunoSEQ multiplex PCR, and its TCRdb copy is limited to in-frame clones, with some not included. The data show around 26,000 clones, about four fifths seen once. There was relapse after autologous stem cell transplantation in every patient, and there was variation in brentuximab vedotin exposure. Germline V lookup: CDR1 LNHDA, CDR2 SQIVND (reference sequence). V was clipped by 7 bases and J by 5 bases, with 11 bases between them. The CDR3 spans 12 residues. Turning to this clone: The sample holds other DNA sequences that translate to the same CDR3.

This sequence originates from a human donor with classical Hodgkin lymphoma. The source was peripheral blood mononuclear cells (PBMCs), collected before the second cycle of nivolumab. The chain is built from TRBV19 and TRBJ1-1; unclear D gene. CDR3 residues: CASKDRGTEAFF. The DNA for the CDR3 is TGTGCCAGTAAGGATCGGGGAACTGAAGCTTTCTTT.